The clone carrying this T cell receptor beta chain is a singleton in its sample. This entry is derived from a study of blood T cell repertoires in COVID-19. Study-wide background: Collection of acute and convalescent COVID-19 samples took place in the United States, Italy and Spain. Sample material is recorded as cDNA or gDNA derived from T cells, B-cell-depleted T cells, or PBMCs.

Per the authors' pipeline: Reference gene primers were amplified, and this amplification served to estimate nucleated cell counts. Sequencing used immunoSEQ multiplex PCR; TCRdb keeps in-frame clones, though not all of them. The D gene and trimming were derived from the DNA, and the V and J assignments and clone size from that table. The table shows about 280,000 clones, with roughly 85% occurring only once. CDR1 SQVTM and CDR2 ANQGSEA come from the germline V gene. Losses at the gene ends were 0 bases for V and 3 bases for J; bases not matched to a gene: 7. The CDR3 sequence is 15 residues long. This sequence was found in a man in his fifties with active or convalescent COVID-19. The chain is built from TRBV29-1 and TRBJ2-5; 7 bases fit TRBD1. Sequencing was done on a sample of peripheral blood. The CDR3 spells CSVEDLGQGEETQYF. CDR3 DNA sequence: TGCAGCGTTGAAGATCTTGGCCAGGGGGAAGAGACCCAGTACTTC.